This is a list of T cell receptor beta chains from one sample in a study of T-cell reconstitution after alpha-beta-depleted transplantation in children. One entry per CDR3 protein, called by TCRdb with MiXCR from the PCR reads. Here the sample spans over 4,500 distinct CDR3 sequences, about a quarter being singletons. The specimen comprised PBMCs, mostly from graft donor cells, sampled 60 days after TCRalphabeta/CD19-depleted stem cell transplant. These receptors all stem from a male patient aged 2 to 9 who had a stem cell transplant for acute lymphoblastic leukemia, so the T cells may come from the graft donor. Each CDR3 is given with its conserved first and last residue. A D gene is named only where the DNA matches it firmly. The size field is filled for only some rows; it gives once, few, many or a size class.

abundance	j_gene	v_gene	d_gene	CDR3nt	CDR3aa
many	TRBJ2-5	TRBV6-1	TRBD1	TGTGCCAGCAGCCCGACAGGGGATAGGGGAGCGACCCAGTACTTC	CASSPTGDRGATQYF
-	TRBJ2-3	TRBV7-2	-	TGTGCCAGCAGCTCCCAGGGGGGAAACACAGATACGCAGTATTTT	CASSSQGGNTDTQYF
-	TRBJ2-3	TRBV7-2	-	TGTGCCAGCAGGGAGAGGGGGGCCACAGATACGCAGTATTTT	CASRERGATDTQYF
many	TRBJ2-3	TRBV6-1	-	TGTGCCAGCAGGGACTACAGGGAAGGGAGCACAGATACGCAGTATTTT	CASRDYREGSTDTQYF
-	TRBJ2-5	TRBV29-1	TRBD2	TGCAGCGTTGAAGTTGGGGAGGGAGAGACCCAGTACTTC	CSVEVGEGETQYF
many	TRBJ2-1	TRBV6-5	-	TGTGCCAGCAGTTACTCGCTCCCGGCTCTAGCCTACAATGAGCAGTTCTTC	CASSYSLPALAYNEQFF
-	TRBJ1-1	TRBV19	-	TGTGCCAGTAGCTCCGCTTTGAACACTGAAGCTTTCTTT	CASSSALNTEAFF
-	TRBJ2-3	TRBV18	TRBD2	TGTGCCAGCTCACCACGACTAGCGGGGGTTCCTACAGATACGCAGTATTTT	CASSPRLAGVPTDTQYF
-	TRBJ1-1	TRBV4-2	-	TGTGCCAGGGGCCCCAGGCCCCTCGTCAGCACTGAAGCTTTCTTT	CARGPRPLVSTEAFF
-	TRBJ2-1	TRBV6-2/TRBV6-3	TRBD2	TGTGCCAGCAGAACGAGTAGACTAGCGGGAGAAGTCAATGAGCAGTTCTTC	CASRTSRLAGEVNEQFF
many	TRBJ2-5	TRBV7-9	-	TGTGCCAGCAGCCTTGGGATTGGACAGTACCAAGAGACCCAGTACTTC	CASSLGIGQYQETQYF
many	TRBJ2-3	TRBV20-1	TRBD2	TGCAGTGCTAGAGCTGGGAGACTAGCCGCCCCAGATACGCAGTATTTT	CSARAGRLAAPDTQYF
many	TRBJ2-7	TRBV7-2	TRBD2	TGTGCCAGCAGCTTCCTTGGGACTAGCGGGACCGGCGAGCAGTACTTC	CASSFLGTSGTGEQYF
-	TRBJ1-5	TRBV3-1	-	TGTGCCAGCAGCCAGCAGGTCCATCAGCCCCAGCATTTT	CASSQQVHQPQHF
many	TRBJ2-5	TRBV5-4	-	TGTGCCAGCAGCCGTGACAGACCGGGCATAGAGACCCAGTACTTC	CASSRDRPGIETQYF
many	TRBJ2-7	TRBV6-5	TRBD2	TGTGCCAGCAGTAGACAGGGCGGGAGGGTAGTTCGCGAGCAGTACTTC	CASSRQGGRVVREQYF
medium-sized	TRBJ2-3	TRBV20-1	TRBD2	TGCAGTGCAAAGACTAGCGGGGGCCTTAGCACAGATACGCAGTATTTT	CSAKTSGGLSTDTQYF
-	TRBJ1-3	TRBV7-9	-	TGTGCCAGCAGCTCCGGTCTCTTTGGCAACACCATATATTTT	CASSSGLFGNTIYF
many	TRBJ1-1	TRBV11-2	-	TGTGCCAGCAGCTGGGATATGAACACTGAAGCTTTCTTT	CASSWDMNTEAFF
many	TRBJ1-4	TRBV2	-	TGTGCCAGCGGACGTAGGGCCTCAAAGGAGGAAAAACTGTTTTTT	CASGRRASKEEKLFF
many	TRBJ1-3	TRBV5-1	-	TGCGCCAGCAGCCTGGACAGCTCTGGAAACACCATATATTTT	CASSLDSSGNTIYF
few	TRBJ1-5	TRBV1	-	TGCCAGCAGCCGAGTAGGTGTAGCAATCAGCCCCAGCATTTT	CQQPSRCSNQPQHF
many	TRBJ2-7	TRBV6-1	-	TGTGCCAGCAGTGAAAGCGCAGACGAGCAGTACTTC	CASSESADEQYF